The 21 T cell receptor beta chains listed next were all sequenced from one sample in a study of blood T cells in healthy people across ages. PCR was performed a second time for 7 to 11 cycles using a sample-barcoded 5' primer and a J-beta primer mix. In TCRdb, the 5' RACE reads were re-called with MiXCR into one record per CDR3 protein. Of roughly 830,000 distinct CDR3 sequences listed, around 62% are singletons. Sequenced material: blood. The receptors originated from a man between 25 and 39 years old in good health.

The rearrangement links TRBV6-5 to TRBJ2-5; TRBD2 is a possible D gene (5 bases). The J call is in doubt because the DNA end fits TRBJ2-7 better. The CDR3 has 17 residues. Germline V gene lookup returns CDR1 MNHEY and CDR2 SVGAGI. In nucleotides, the CDR3 is TGTGCCAGCAGTTACTCTGGGCAGGATCCACGGGGAAACGAGCAGTACTTC. This encodes CASSYSGQDPRGNEQYF.

The J gene is TRBJ2-2, the V gene TRBV24-1; a weak D match, TRBD1 (6 bases). The CDR3 spans 16 residues. Trimming cost V 4 bases and J 3 bases, with 14 bases left between them. Germline V gives CDR1 KGHDR, CDR2 SFDVKD. The CDR3 DNA sequence: TGTGCCACCAGTGACCAGGGGAACTTGGACACCGGGGAGCTGTTTTTT. Translated, it gives CATSDQGNLDTGELFF.

The rearrangement uses TRBV5-6 and TRBJ2-7; TRBD1 matches at 9 bases. The better agreement between TRBJ2-5 and the DNA end casts doubt on the J call. CDR1 SGHDT and CDR2 YYEEEE come from the germline V gene. The CDR3 totals 16 residues. The CDR3 region is CASSPRPGQGYETQYF. In nucleotides, the CDR3 is TGTGCCAGCAGCCCCCGACCGGGACAGGGCTACGAGACCCAGTACTTC.

The table lists this clonotype with a count of one. The rearrangement uses TRBV12-3 or TRBV12-4 and TRBJ2-7; D is unresolved. The CDR3 loop spans 17 amino acids. Trimming took 1 base from V and 0 from J, leaving 16 bases between them. The CDR3 region is CASSLDSGWLSSYEQYF. In DNA, the CDR3 is TGTGCCAGCAGTTTAGATTCTGGTTGGCTTAGCTCCTACGAGCAGTACTTC.

This clonotype is a singleton in its sample. CDR3 in amino acids: CASSDGGKGYEQYF. CDR3 DNA sequence: TGTGCCAGCAGTGACGGAGGGAAAGGCTACGAGCAGTACTTC. This chain uses TRBV25-1 with TRBJ2-7; perhaps TRBD2 as D (6 bases). Trimming shortened V by 3 bases and J by 3 bases, and 12 bases separated the two germline ends. The CDR3 is 14 amino acids. CDR1 is MGHDK and CDR2 is SYGVNS in the germline V gene.

This clonotype was recorded a few times. The chain couples TRBV4-1 to TRBJ2-7; 9 positions agree with TRBD1. J lost 6 bases, V lost 4 bases, and 10 bases had no gene match. This CDR3 has 15 residues. Germline V lookup: CDR1 MGHRA, CDR2 YSYEKL. CDR3 amino acids: CASSLMGQGGSEQYF. The CDR3 coding sequence is TGCGCCAGCAGCCTGATGGGACAGGGTGGCAGCGAGCAGTACTTC.

The V and J genes are TRBV24-1 and TRBJ1-2; D is perhaps TRBD1 (5 bases). Germline loops: CDR1 KGHDR, CDR2 SFDVKD. CDR3 length equals 14 residues. Between the trimmed V and J ends, which lost 9 bases and 5 bases, there was a span of 18 bases. The DNA for the CDR3 is TGTGCCACCTCTCAGCGGGGCGGAAAGTATGGCTACACCTTC. It specifies CATSQRGGKYGYTF.

The chain has TRBV2 and TRBJ1-2; unclear D gene. Germline V lookup: CDR1 SNHLY, CDR2 FYNNEI. The CDR3 covers 15 residues. V was cut by 5 bases and J by 4 bases, with 17 bases left in between. CDR3 in amino acids: CASSFRASGPYGYTF. CDR3 in DNA: TGTGCCAGCAGTTTCCGGGCCAGCGGCCCCTATGGCTACACCTTC.

V is TRBV11-2 and J is TRBJ2-7; possible D gene TRBD1, 5 bases. Germline CDR1 is SGHAT and CDR2 is FQNNGV. Between the trimmed V and J ends, which lost 0 bases and 2 bases, there was a span of 11 bases. The CDR3 runs 15 residues. CDR3 in amino acids: CASSLDRQGTYEQYF. CDR3 bases: TGTGCCAGCAGCTTAGATCGGCAGGGTACCTACGAGCAGTACTTC.

This CDR3 reads CSALGGMGTEAFF. The CDR3 DNA reads as TGCAGTGCCCTGGGAGGGATGGGCACTGAAGCTTTCTTT. J is TRBJ1-1 and V is TRBV20-1; D ambiguous. Trimming cost V 6 bases and J 4 bases, with 15 bases left between them. The CDR3 spans 13 residues. Germline loops: CDR1 DFQATT, CDR2 SNEGSKA (reference sequence).

This chain connects TRBV29-1 to TRBJ2-6; the D gene is possibly TRBD1 (5 bases). CDR1 is SQVTM and CDR2 is ANQGSEA in the germline V gene. V lost 7 bases and J lost 0, with 13 bases in between. The CDR3 consists of 15 residues. The CDR3 loop is CSAAQGLSGANVLTF. CDR3 bases: TGCAGCGCTGCGCAGGGTCTCTCTGGGGCCAACGTCCTGACTTTC.

The table lists this clonotype with a few counts. DNA of the CDR3: TGCGCCAGCAGCCCAAGGACTAGCGGCTCAAACAATGAGCAGTTCTTC. It encodes CASSPRTSGSNNEQFF. The V and J genes are TRBV5-1 and TRBJ2-1; TRBD2 agrees at 10 bases. The CDR3 has 16 residues. Germline-derived CDR1 and CDR2 are SGHRS and YFSETQ. Germline trimming cut 4 bases from V and 5 bases from J; bases unmatched to any gene: 9.

V is TRBV11-2 and J is TRBJ2-4; 8 bases fit TRBD1. Germline V gene sequence: CDR1 SGHAT, CDR2 FQNNGV. V shed 5 bases and J 0 bases; nucleotides not matched to a gene: 6. CDR3 length equals 16 residues. CDR3: CASSRQGAEAKNIQYF. In DNA form, the CDR3 reads TGTGCCAGCAGCAGGCAGGGGGCAGAAGCCAAAAACATTCAGTACTTC.

V gene TRBV5-1 combines with J gene TRBJ1-1; TRBD1 matches at 8 bases. V trimming: 1 base; J trimming: 7 bases; junction bases outside the gene matches: 6. The length of the CDR3 is 14 residues. The germline V gene has CDR1 SGHRS and CDR2 YFSETQ. The CDR3 DNA follows: TGCGCCAGCAGCTTGTCAGGGGGCCGGAGTGAAGCTTTCTTT. It encodes CASSLSGGRSEAFF.

The chain employs TRBV29-1 and TRBJ2-1; D might be TRBD1 (6 bases). Germline CDR1 SQVTM, CDR2 ANQGSEA. V lost 7 bases and J lost 10, with 20 bases in between. The CDR3 consists of 13 residues. CDR3 region: CSAKQGMVGEQFF. The CDR3 DNA is TGCAGCGCTAAACAGGGTATGGTCGGGGAGCAGTTCTTC.

This chain links TRBV24-1 with TRBJ2-4, with TRBD1 identical over 10 bases. The CDR3 consists of 15 residues. CDR1 and CDR2 from the germline V gene are KGHDR and SFDVKD. With V trimmed by 4 bases and J by 7 bases, 6 bases remained unmatched. The CDR3 loop is CATSDTGTGVNIQYF. CDR3 sequence (DNA): TGTGCCACCAGTGACACCGGGACAGGGGTCAACATTCAGTACTTC.

This chain uses TRBV25-1 with TRBJ2-5; maybe TRBD2 (6 bases). From germline, CDR1 is MGHDK and CDR2 SYGVNS. This CDR3 region has 13 residues. V shed 1 base and J shed 5 bases, with 8 bases lying between them. The CDR3 region is CASSEWGRETQYF. The CDR3 DNA follows: TGTGCCAGCAGTGAATGGGGGAGGGAGACCCAGTACTTC.

The DNA of the CDR3 is TGTGCCGTCGTAACGGCCACTAAGCAGTACTTC. This codes for CAVVTATKQYF. V and J are TRBV6-5 and TRBJ2-4, with D uncertain. The length of the CDR3 is 11 residues. V lost 11 bases and J 13 bases, leaving 18 bases between the germline ends. Germline CDR1 and CDR2: MNHEY and SVGAGI.

This rearrangement joins TRBV5-4 to TRBJ2-7; 7 bases align to TRBD2. The CDR3 has 15 amino acids. In germline, CDR1 is SGHNT, CDR2 YYREEE (reference sequence). V gave up 0 bases and J gave up 3 bases; unmatched junction bases: 6. In DNA form, the CDR3 reads TGTGCCAGCAGCTTGGGGCGGGGGAAAATCTACGAGCAGTACTTC. It encodes CASSLGRGKIYEQYF.

This rearrangement joins TRBV20-1 to TRBJ2-1; D unclear. Germline V lookup: CDR1 DFQATT, CDR2 SNEGSKA (reference sequence). The V and J ends lost 5 bases and 6 bases respectively, with 14 bases between them. CDR3 length equals 13 residues. The CDR3 is CSAPLLVSNEQFF. DNA of the CDR3: TGCAGTGCTCCCCTTTTAGTATCCAATGAGCAGTTCTTC.

This clonotype was found a few times. V is TRBV6-2 or TRBV6-3 and J is TRBJ2-5; maybe TRBD1 (6 bases). The ends were cut back, 6 bases at V and 0 bases at J, with 11 bases in the middle. Germline values: CDR1 MNHEY, CDR2 SVGEGT. This CDR3 is 14 amino acids long. The chain's CDR3 is CASRPGQYQETQYF. DNA of the CDR3: TGTGCCAGCAGACCCGGACAGTACCAAGAGACCCAGTACTTC.